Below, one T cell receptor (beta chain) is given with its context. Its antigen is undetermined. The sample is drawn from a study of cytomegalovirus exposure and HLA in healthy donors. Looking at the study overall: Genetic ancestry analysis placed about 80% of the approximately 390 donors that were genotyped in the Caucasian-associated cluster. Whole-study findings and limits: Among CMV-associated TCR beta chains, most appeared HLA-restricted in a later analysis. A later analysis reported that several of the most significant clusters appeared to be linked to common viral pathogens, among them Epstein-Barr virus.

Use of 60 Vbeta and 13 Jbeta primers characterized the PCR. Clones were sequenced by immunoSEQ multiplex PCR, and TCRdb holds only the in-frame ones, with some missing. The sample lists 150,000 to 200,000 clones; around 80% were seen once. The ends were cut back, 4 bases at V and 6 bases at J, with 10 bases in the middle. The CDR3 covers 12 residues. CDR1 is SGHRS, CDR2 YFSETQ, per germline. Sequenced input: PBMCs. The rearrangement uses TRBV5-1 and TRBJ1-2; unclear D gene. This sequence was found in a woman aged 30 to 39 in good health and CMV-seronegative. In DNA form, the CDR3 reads TGCGCCAGCAGCGCTTCTAGGAATGGCTACACCTTC. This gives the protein CASSASRNGYTF.